Sequencing of this TCR beta chain was carried out in a study of control samples from healthy donors and cancer patients. Germline loops: CDR1 LGHNT, CDR2 FRNRAP. This CDR3 has 16 residues. V dropped 2 bases and J dropped 6; count of bases not matched to a gene: 7. Libraries were prepared by immunoSEQ multiplex PCR; TCRdb keeps only in-frame clonotypes and omits some of them. The sample yields roughly 160,000 clones, around 96% seen once. Sequences were obtained from blood. This clonotype was obtained from a woman under 40 in good health. The chain employs TRBV12-5 and TRBJ2-1; 10 bases match TRBD1. This chain's CDR3 is CASGLFGTGVGNEQFF. CDR3 in DNA: TGTGCTAGTGGTTTGTTTGGGACAGGGGTTGGCAATGAGCAGTTCTTC.